This T cell receptor beta chain was obtained from a study of shared clonotypes between healthy human individuals. Looked up from germline, CDR1 is SGHVS and CDR2 is FNYEAQ. V lost 1 base and J 4 bases, leaving 8 bases between the germline ends. The CDR3 is 14 residues long. TCRdb keeps only in-frame clones here, not all; method: immunoSEQ multiplex PCR. The sample lists some 2.3 million clones, approximately 93% seen once, with around 0.4% in the top ten. This chain uses TRBV7-6 with TRBJ2-1; D is unresolved. The sequenced sample consisted of naive CD4+ T cells from PBMCs. Subset meaning: CD45RA+ positively selected. The sequence derives from a man aged 18 to 30 in good health. Some clones in this sample may be carry-over from other donors' samples. CDR3 bases: TGTGCCAGCAGCTTAGGTAACCTGTACAATGAGCAGTTCTTC. It codes for CASSLGNLYNEQFF.